Detailed here is one TCR beta chain. Germline loops: CDR1 SGDLS, CDR2 YYNGEE. The CDR3 has 16 amino acids. The V gene lost 0 bases and the J gene lost 0 bases, with 11 bases spanning the gap. This sample stems from a study of beta chain features in type 1 diabetes. Expressed TCRB transcripts got sequenced, as all isolated RNA was reverse transcribed. TCRdb's copy holds only in-frame clones and misses some; the assay was immunoSEQ multiplex PCR. The sample carries about 930,000 clones, roughly a sixth recorded once. Sequenced: naive CD4+ T cells from blood. The receptor's source is a woman between 18 and 29 years old in good health. The rearrangement links TRBV9 to TRBJ2-3, with D possibly matching TRBD1 (6 bases). The CDR3 nucleotides are TGTGCCAGCAGCGTAGTTGGGGACACTAGCACAGATACGCAGTATTTT. It specifies CASSVVGDTSTDTQYF. The complete variable domain, with remaining parts taken from reference TRBV9 and TRBJ2-3, reads DSGVTQTPKHLITATGQRVTLRCSPRSGDLSVYWYQQSLDQGLQFLIQYYNGEERAKGNILERFSAQQFPDLHSELNLSSLELGDSALYFCASSVVGDTSTDTQYFGPGTRLTVL.